This T cell receptor beta chain is from a study of blood T cell repertoires in COVID-19. Profiled with immunoSEQ multiplex PCR; TCRdb holds only in-frame clones, not every one. The sample has under 300,000 clones, about four fifths seen once; the top ten hold over 1.1%. This clone occurred a few times. V lost 5 bases and J 2 bases, leaving 28 bases between the germline ends. Germline CDR1 is SGHVS and CDR2 is FQNEAQ. The CDR3 runs 19 residues. This TCR was recovered from a human donor with COVID-19, enrolled during active disease. The donor label of this sample is uncertain. Sequenced input: peripheral blood. This chain connects TRBV7-8 to TRBJ2-7, with D possibly TRBD2 on 6 matching bases. The CDR3 sequence is CASSPPLRYGGIRAYEQYF. The CDR3 DNA reads as TGTGCCAGCAGCCCGCCCCTAAGATACGGCGGGATACGAGCCTACGAGCAGTACTTC.